One and the same sample provided the 10 T cell receptor beta chains below, sequenced in a study of blood T cell repertoires in COVID-19. The assay was immunoSEQ multiplex PCR, and TCRdb's table has in-frame clones only and misses some. The sample includes tens of thousands of clones, 88% of them seen just once. The sample consisted of peripheral blood. Source of these receptors: a woman aged 60-70 years with COVID-19, enrolled during active disease.

This clone was counted once. The chain carries TRBV5-1 and TRBJ2-2; TRBD1 is a possible D gene (5 bases). V dropped 0 bases and J dropped 7 bases, with 10 bases sitting between them. CDR3 length equals 14 residues. In germline, CDR1 is SGHRS, CDR2 YFSETQ. CDR3 coding DNA: TGCGCCAGCAGCTTGGCCAGGGTTGGCGGGGAGCTGTTTTTT. Encoded protein: CASSLARVGGELFF.

This clone came up once. Here the CDR3 reads CASSQETGSGGARETQYF. The DNA of the CDR3 is TGCGCCAGCAGCCAAGAAACGGGTAGCGGGGGGGCCAGGGAGACCCAGTACTTC. The V gene is TRBV4-1, the J gene TRBJ2-5; 11 bases map to TRBD2. Per the germline V gene, CDR1 is MGHRA and CDR2 is YSYEKL. This CDR3 is 18 amino acids long. V shed 0 bases, J shed 5 bases, and the junction held 11 bases outside the gene matches.

The gene calls are TRBV6-5 and TRBJ1-1, with a tentative D call TRBD1 (6 bases). Trimming removed 3 bases from V and 0 bases from J, with 14 bases in between. Germline CDR1 MNHEY, CDR2 SVGAGI. This CDR3 is 16 amino acids long. In DNA form, the CDR3 reads TGTGCCAGCAGTTATGGTGGGGGCGGAATGAACACTGAAGCTTTCTTT. Encoded protein: CASSYGGGGMNTEAFF.

The chain links TRBV9 to TRBJ1-1, with D unresolved. V gave up 2 bases and J gave up 1 base, with 9 bases separating them. The CDR3 is 14 amino acids. Germline V gene sequence: CDR1 SGDLS, CDR2 YYNGEE. The CDR3 is CASSVVGANTEAFF. The CDR3 nucleotides read TGTGCCAGCAGCGTGGTTGGAGCGAACACTGAAGCTTTCTTT.

The V and J genes are TRBV2 and TRBJ2-1; TRBD2 agrees at 9 bases. Trimming at V came to 7 bases and at J to 4 bases, leaving 2 bases not matched to a gene. The CDR3 loop spans 13 amino acids. Germline V gives CDR1 SNHLY, CDR2 FYNNEI. The CDR3 nucleotides read TGTGCCAGCAATCTAGCGGGGTACAATGAGCAGTTCTTC. Translating it yields CASNLAGYNEQFF.

V usage is TRBV3-1 (or the pseudogene TRBV3-2) and J usage is TRBJ2-4; possible D gene TRBD1, 6 bases. Germline CDR1 is LGHDT and CDR2 is YNNKEL (reference sequence). With 0 bases removed from V and 0 bases from J, the gap between germline ends came to 15 bases. The CDR3 loop spans 18 amino acids. The CDR3 nucleotides are TGTGCCAGCAGCCAAGAAGGGGGTTTGCCCCTAGCCAAAAACATTCAGTACTTC. Amino acid sequence: CASSQEGGLPLAKNIQYF.

Note on this clone: Distinct nucleotide sequences in the sample also encode this CDR3. The CDR3 protein is CASSFVGGSSYNEQFF. As DNA, the CDR3 is TGTGCCAGCAGCTTTGTCGGGGGAAGCTCCTACAATGAGCAGTTCTTC. The chain is built from TRBV7-2 and TRBJ2-1; maybe TRBD2 (6 bases). The germline V gene has CDR1 SGHTA and CDR2 FQGNSA. The V end lost 3 bases, the J end lost 0 bases, and 12 bases lay between the germline ends. The CDR3 totals 16 residues.

This sequence joins TRBV5-1 and TRBJ2-3; TRBD2 matches 11 bases. Germline CDR1 and CDR2: SGHRS and YFSETQ. The V segment lost 2 bases and the J segment 5 bases; nucleotides outside the gene matches: 7. The CDR3 loop spans 16 amino acids. The CDR3 region is CASSLLLAGARDTQYF. The CDR3 DNA reads as TGCGCCAGCAGCTTATTACTAGCGGGAGCGCGAGATACGCAGTATTTT.

This chain links TRBV19 with TRBJ1-2; D remains ambiguous. Deletions cut 5 bases from V and 4 bases from J, with 11 bases between. Per germline, CDR1 LNHDA and CDR2 SQIVND (reference sequence). The CDR3 is 13 residues long. In nucleotides, the CDR3 is TGTGCCAGTAGTGTCGGAGGTTCCTATGGCTACACCTTC. Translated, it gives CASSVGGSYGYTF.

This sequence joins TRBV27 and TRBJ2-7; 7 nucleotides line up with TRBD1. The CDR3 is 15 amino acids. Unmatched junction bases numbered 7, after V lost 2 bases and J lost 3 bases. Germline V gene data show CDR1 as MNHEY and CDR2 as SMNVEV (reference sequence). The CDR3 region is CASSLDGRGFYEQYF. CDR3 sequence (DNA): TGTGCCAGCAGTTTAGATGGCAGGGGGTTCTACGAGCAGTACTTC.